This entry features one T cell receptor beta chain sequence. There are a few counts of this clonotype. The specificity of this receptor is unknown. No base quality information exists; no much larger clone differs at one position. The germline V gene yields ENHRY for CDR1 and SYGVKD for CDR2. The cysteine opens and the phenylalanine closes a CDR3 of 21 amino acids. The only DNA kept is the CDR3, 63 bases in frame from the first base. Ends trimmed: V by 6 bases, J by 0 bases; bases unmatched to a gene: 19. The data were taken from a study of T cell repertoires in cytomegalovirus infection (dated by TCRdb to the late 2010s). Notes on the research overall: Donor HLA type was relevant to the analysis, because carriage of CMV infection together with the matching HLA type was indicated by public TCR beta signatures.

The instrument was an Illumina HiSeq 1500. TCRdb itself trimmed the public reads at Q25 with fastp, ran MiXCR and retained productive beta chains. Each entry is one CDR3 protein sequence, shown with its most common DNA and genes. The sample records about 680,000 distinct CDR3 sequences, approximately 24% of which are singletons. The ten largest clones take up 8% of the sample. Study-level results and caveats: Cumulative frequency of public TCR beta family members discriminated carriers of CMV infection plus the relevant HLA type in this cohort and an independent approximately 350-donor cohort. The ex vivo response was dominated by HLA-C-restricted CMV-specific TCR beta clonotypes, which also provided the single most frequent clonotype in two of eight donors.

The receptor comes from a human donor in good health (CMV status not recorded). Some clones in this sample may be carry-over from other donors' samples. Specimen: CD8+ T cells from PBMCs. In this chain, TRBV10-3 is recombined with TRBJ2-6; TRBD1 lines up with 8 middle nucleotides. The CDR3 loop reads CAIRDLERGTGGYSGANVLTF. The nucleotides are TGTGCCATCAGGGACTTAGAAAGAGGGACAGGAGGATACTCTGGGGCCAACGTCCTGACTTTC.